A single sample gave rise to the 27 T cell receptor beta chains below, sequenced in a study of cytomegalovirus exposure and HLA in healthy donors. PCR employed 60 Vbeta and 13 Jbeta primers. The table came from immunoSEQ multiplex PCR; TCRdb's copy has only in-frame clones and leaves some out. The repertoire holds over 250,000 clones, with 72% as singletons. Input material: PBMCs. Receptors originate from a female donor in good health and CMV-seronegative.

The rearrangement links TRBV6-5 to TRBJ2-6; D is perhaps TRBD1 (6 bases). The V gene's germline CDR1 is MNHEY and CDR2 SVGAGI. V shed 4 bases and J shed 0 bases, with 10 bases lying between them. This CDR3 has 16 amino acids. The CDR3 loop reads CASSSTGISGANVLTF. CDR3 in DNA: TGTGCCAGCAGTTCAACAGGGATCTCTGGGGCCAACGTCCTGACTTTC.

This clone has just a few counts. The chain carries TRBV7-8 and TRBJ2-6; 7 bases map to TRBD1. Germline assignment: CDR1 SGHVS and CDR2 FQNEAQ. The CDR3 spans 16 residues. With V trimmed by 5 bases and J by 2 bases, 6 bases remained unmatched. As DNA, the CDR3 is TGTGCCAGCAGCCCACAGGGGAAGACTGGGGCCAACGTCCTGACTTTC. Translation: CASSPQGKTGANVLTF.

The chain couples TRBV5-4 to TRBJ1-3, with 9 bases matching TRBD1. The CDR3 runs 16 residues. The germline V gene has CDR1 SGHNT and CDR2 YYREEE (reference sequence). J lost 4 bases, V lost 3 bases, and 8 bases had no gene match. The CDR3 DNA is TGTGCCAGCAGCTCCGGACAGGGGATGCTAGGAAACACCATATATTTT. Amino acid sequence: CASSSGQGMLGNTIYF.

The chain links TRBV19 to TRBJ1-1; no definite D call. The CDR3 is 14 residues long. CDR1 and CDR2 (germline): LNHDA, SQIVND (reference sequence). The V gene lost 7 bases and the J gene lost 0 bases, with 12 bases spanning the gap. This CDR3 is CASNYGGMNTEAFF. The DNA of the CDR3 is TGTGCCAGTAATTATGGAGGGATGAACACTGAAGCTTTCTTT.

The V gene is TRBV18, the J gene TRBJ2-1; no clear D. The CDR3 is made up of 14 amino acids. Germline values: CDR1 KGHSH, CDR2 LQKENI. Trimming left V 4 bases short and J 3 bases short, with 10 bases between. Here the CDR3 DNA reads TGTGCCAGCTCACTCGGTGTTATCTACAATGAGCAGTTCTTC. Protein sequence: CASSLGVIYNEQFF.

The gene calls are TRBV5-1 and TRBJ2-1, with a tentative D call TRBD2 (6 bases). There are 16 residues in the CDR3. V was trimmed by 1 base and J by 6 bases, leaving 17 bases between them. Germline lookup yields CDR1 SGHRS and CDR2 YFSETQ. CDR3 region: CASSLRDPQEGNEQFF. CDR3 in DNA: TGCGCCAGCAGCTTGCGGGACCCCCAGGAGGGCAATGAGCAGTTCTTC. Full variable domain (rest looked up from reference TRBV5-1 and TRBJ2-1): KAGVTQTPRYLIKTRGQQVTLSCSPISGHRSVSWYQQTPGQGLQFLFEYFSETQRNKGNFPGRFSGRQFSNSRSEMNVSTLELGDSALYLCASSLRDPQEGNEQFFGPGTRLTVL.

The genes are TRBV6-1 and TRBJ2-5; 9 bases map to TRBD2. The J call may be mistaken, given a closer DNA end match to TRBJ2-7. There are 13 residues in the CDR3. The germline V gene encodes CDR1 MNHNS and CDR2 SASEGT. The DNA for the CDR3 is TGTGCCAGCAGGACTAGCGGTCTTTACGAGCAGTACTTC. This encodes CASRTSGLYEQYF.

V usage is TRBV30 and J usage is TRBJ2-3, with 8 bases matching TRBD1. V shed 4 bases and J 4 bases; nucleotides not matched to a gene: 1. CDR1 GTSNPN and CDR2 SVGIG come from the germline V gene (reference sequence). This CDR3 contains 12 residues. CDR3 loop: CAWTRGPDTQYF. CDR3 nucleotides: TGTGCCTGGACCAGGGGGCCAGATACGCAGTATTTT. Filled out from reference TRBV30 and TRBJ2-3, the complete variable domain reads SQTIHQWPATLVQPVGSPLSLECTVEGTSNPNLYWYRQAAGRGLQLLFYSVGIGQISSEVPQNLSASRPQDRQFILSSKKLLLSDSGFYLCAWTRGPDTQYFGPGTRLTVL.

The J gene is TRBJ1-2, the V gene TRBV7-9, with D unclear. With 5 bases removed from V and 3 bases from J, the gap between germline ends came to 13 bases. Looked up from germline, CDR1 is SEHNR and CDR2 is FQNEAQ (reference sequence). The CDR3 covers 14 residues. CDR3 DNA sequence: TGTGCCAGCAGCGCTCCCTCGGTCTACTATGGCTACACCTTC. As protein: CASSAPSVYYGYTF.

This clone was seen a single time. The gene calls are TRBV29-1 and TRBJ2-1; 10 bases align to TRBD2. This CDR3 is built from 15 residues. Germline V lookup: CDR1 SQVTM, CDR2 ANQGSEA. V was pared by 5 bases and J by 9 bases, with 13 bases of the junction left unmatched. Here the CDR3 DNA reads TGCAGCGTTACGCTCCATTTAGCGGGAGGAGGTGAGCAGTTCTTC. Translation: CSVTLHLAGGGEQFF.

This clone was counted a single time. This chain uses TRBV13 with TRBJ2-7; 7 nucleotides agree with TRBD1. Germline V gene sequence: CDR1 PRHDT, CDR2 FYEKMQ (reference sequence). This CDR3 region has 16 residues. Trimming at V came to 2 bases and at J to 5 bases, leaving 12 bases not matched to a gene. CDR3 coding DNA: TGTGCCAGCAGCTTACGTCTGACAGGGAGCGTCCACGAGCAGTACTTC. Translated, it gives CASSLRLTGSVHEQYF.

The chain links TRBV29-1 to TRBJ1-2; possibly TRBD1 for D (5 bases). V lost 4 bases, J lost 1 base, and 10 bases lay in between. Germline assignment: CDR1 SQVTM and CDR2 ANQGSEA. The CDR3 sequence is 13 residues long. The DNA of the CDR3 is TGCAGCGTTGCGACAGCTCATAACTATGGCTACACCTTC. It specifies CSVATAHNYGYTF.

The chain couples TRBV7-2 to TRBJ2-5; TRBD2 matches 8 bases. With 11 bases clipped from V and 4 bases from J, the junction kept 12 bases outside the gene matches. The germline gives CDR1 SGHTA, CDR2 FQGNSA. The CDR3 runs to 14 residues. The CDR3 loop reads CAGGTRPIGETQYF. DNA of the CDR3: TGTGCCGGTGGGACTAGGCCGATCGGAGAGACCCAGTACTTC.

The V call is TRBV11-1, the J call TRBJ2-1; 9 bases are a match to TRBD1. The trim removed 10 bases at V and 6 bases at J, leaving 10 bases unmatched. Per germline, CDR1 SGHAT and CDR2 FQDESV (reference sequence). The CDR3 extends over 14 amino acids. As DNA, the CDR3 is TGTGCCATCTTGGACAGGGGAAGGGGCAATGAGCAGTTCTTC. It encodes CAILDRGRGNEQFF.

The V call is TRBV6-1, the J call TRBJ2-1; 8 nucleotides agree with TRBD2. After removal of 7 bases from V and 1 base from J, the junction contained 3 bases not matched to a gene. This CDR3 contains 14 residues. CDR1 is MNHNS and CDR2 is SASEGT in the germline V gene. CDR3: CASKERESYNEQFF. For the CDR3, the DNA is TGTGCCAGCAAAGAGCGGGAGTCCTACAATGAGCAGTTCTTC.

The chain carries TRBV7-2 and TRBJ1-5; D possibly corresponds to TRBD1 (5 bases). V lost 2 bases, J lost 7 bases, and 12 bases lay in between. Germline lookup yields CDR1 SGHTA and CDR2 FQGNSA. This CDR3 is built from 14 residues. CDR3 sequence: CASSLNQGGQPQHF. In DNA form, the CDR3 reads TGTGCCAGCAGCTTAAACCAGGGAGGACAGCCCCAGCATTTT.

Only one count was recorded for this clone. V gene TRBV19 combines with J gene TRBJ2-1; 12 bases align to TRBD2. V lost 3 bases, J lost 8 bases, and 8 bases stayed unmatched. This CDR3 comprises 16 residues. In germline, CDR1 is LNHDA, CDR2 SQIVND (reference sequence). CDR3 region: CASSILAGGPGDEQFF. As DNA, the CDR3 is TGTGCCAGTAGTATCCTAGCGGGAGGGCCTGGGGATGAGCAGTTCTTC.

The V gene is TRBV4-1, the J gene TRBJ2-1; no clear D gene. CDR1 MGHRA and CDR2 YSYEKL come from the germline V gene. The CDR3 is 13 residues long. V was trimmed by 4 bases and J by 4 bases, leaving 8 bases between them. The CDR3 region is CASSRAGYNEQFF. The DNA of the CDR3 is TGCGCCAGCAGCCGAGCCGGGTACAATGAGCAGTTCTTC.

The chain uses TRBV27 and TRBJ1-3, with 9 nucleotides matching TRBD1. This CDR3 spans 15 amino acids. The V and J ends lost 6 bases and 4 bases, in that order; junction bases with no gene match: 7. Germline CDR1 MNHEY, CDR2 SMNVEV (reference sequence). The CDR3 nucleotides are TGTGCCAGCAGCTTAACAGGGGGCGCGGGAAACACCATATATTTT. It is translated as CASSLTGGAGNTIYF.

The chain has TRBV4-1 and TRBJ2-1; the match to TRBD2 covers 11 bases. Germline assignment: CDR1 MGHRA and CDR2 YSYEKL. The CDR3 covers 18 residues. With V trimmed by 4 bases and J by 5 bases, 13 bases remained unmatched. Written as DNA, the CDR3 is TGCGCCAGCAGCCGGACTGCCGTACTAGCGGGAGATCACAATGAGCAGTTCTTC. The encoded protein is CASSRTAVLAGDHNEQFF.

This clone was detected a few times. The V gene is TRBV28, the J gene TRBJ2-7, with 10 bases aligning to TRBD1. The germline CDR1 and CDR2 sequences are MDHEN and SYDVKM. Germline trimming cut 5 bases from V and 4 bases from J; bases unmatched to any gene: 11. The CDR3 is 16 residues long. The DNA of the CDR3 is TGTGCCAGCAGTCATCACATATCGGGACAGGGGTACGAGCAGTACTTC. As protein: CASSHHISGQGYEQYF.

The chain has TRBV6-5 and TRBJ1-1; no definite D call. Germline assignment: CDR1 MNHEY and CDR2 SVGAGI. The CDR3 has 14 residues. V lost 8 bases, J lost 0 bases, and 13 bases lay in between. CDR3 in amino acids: CASWRSSMNTEAFF. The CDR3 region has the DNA TGTGCCAGCTGGCGGTCTAGTATGAACACTGAAGCTTTCTTT.

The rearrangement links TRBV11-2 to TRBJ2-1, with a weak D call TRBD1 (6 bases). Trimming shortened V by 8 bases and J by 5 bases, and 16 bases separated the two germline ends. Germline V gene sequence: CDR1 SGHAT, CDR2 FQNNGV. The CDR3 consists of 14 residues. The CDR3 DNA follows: TGTGCCAGCTCCCAGGGGCGGAGCCACAATGAGCAGTTCTTC. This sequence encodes CASSQGRSHNEQFF.

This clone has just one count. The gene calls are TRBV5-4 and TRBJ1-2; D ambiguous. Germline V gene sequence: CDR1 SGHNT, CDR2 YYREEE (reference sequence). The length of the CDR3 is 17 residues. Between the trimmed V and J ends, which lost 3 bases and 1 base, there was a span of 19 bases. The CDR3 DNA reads TGTGCCAGCAGCTCGCCCCCAGGCGCTGGAATTAACTATGGCTACACCTTC. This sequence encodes CASSSPPGAGINYGYTF.

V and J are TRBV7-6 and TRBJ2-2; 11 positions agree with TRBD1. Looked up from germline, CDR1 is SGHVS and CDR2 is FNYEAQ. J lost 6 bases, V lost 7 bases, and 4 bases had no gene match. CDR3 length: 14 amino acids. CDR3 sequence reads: CASNGGQGAGELFF. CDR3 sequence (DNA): TGTGCCAGCAATGGGGGACAGGGGGCCGGGGAGCTGTTTTTT. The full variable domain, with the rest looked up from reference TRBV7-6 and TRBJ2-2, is GAGVSQSPRYKVTKRGQDVALRCDPISGHVSLYWYRQALGQGPEFLTYFNYEAQQDKSGLPNDRFSAERPEGSISTLTIQRTEQRDSAMYRCASNGGQGAGELFFGEGSRLTVL.

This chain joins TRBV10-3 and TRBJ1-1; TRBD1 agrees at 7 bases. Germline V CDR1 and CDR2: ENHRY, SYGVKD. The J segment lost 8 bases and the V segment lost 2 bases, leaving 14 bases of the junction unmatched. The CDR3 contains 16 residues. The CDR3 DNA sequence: TGTGCCATCAGTGAGAGACAGAAAACAGGGGCAGGGGAAGCTTTCTTT. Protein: CAISERQKTGAGEAFF.

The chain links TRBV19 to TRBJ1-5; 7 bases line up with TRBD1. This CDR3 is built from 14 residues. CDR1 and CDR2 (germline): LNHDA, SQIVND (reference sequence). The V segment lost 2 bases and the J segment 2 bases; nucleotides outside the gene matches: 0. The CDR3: CASSIRGRNQPQHF. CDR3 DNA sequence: TGTGCCAGTAGTATAAGGGGGCGCAATCAGCCCCAGCATTTT.